This entry describes one TCR beta chain. What it binds is not known. The CDR3 loop spans 15 amino acids. V lost 3 bases to trimming and J lost 1 base, with 12 bases between them. The germline CDR1 and CDR2 sequences are DFQATT and SNEGSKA (reference sequence). The sample originates from a study of T cells in Graves' hyperthyroidism and ophthalmopathy. Study-wide results and caveats: Blood also held most thyroid clonotypes expanded beyond 0.001. Ophthalmopathy was model-predicted a median 6.5 months pre-onset.

Not enrolled were patients with uncontrolled infection, other autoimmune disease, pregnancy or lactation. Clinical symptoms, serum thyroxine, TRAb, thyroid ultrasound and orbital computed tomography established diagnosis. Amplified TCR beta CDR3 regions came from RNA transcripts. Researchers ran a first-round RT-PCR on the TCR CDR3 using the HTBI primer set. MiXCR, run by TCRdb on the multiplex PCR reads, gives a single entry per CDR3 protein. The sample has roughly 500,000 distinct CDR3 sequences; 46% are singletons. The chain links TRBV20-1 to TRBJ2-2; D not certain. Sequenced input: peripheral blood or thyroid tissue (not recorded which). The clonotype originates from an adult woman with Graves' disease, either hyperthyroidism or ophthalmopathy (not recorded which). The CDR3 region is CSASPKTLNTGELFF. The DNA for the CDR3 is TGCAGTGCTAGCCCAAAGACTTTGAACACCGGGGAGCTGTTTTTT.